This T cell receptor beta chain is drawn from a study of T cell changes during pregnancy in multiple sclerosis. CDR1 SGHNT and CDR2 YYREEE come from the germline V gene (reference sequence). V lost 3 bases, J lost 10 bases, and 10 bases stayed unmatched. The length of the CDR3 is 15 residues. Profiled with immunoSEQ multiplex PCR; TCRdb holds only in-frame clones, not every one. The table shows about 79,000 clones, with around 93% occurring only once. The sequence was collected from a female donor in good health, enrolled as a control in a pregnancy study. The sample here was peripheral blood, taken in the second trimester of pregnancy. The chain is built from TRBV5-4 and TRBJ1-4, with 9 bases lining up with TRBD1. CDR3 residues: CASSWEPGTGRKLFF. CDR3 coding DNA: TGTGCCAGCAGCTGGGAACCCGGGACAGGGAGAAAACTGTTTTTT.